This TCR beta chain was sequenced for a study of long-term antiretroviral therapy in people with HIV. The CDR3 sequence is 16 residues long. Trimming shortened V by 0 bases and J by 0 bases, and 9 bases separated the two germline ends. Germline CDR1 SGHDT, CDR2 YYEEEE. Comment on this clone: Its antigen is unidentified.

Survey-level resolution applied to immunoSEQ assay v3.0. Profiling relied on immunoSEQ multiplex PCR, and the TCRdb table lists in-frame clones only, not all of them. The sample records about 12,000 clones, roughly 80% being singletons. Study observations and caveats: Nothing was known about ART adherence, viral resistance or changes in therapy. HIV repertoires spanned tighter CDR3 length ranges than controls did.

The chain employs TRBV5-6 and TRBJ1-4; D unresolved. This TCR was recovered from a woman between 40 and 50 years old with HIV. The material sequenced was unsorted PBMCs, taken 0.8 years before starting antiretroviral therapy. The CDR3 region has the DNA TGTGCCAGCAGCTTGGAGGCTTCCGCAACTAATGAAAAACTGTTTTTT. Amino acids: CASSLEASATNEKLFF.